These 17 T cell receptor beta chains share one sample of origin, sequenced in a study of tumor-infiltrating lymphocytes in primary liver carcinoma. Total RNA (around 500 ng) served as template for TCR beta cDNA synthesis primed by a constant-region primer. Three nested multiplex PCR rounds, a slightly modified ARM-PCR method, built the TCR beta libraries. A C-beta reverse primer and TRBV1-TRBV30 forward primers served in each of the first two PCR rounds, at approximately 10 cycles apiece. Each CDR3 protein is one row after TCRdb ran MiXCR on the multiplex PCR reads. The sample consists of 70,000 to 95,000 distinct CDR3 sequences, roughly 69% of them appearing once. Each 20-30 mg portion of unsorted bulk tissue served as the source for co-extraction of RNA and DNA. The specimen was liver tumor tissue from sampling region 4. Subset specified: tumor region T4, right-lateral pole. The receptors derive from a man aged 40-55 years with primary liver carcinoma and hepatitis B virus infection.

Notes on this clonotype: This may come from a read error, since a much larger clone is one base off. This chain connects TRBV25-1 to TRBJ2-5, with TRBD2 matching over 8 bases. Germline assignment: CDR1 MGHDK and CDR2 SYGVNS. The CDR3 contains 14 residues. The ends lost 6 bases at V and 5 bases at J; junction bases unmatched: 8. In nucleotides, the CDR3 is TGTGCCAGCAGCCAACGGGGGGGTGATGAGACCCAGTACTTC. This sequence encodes CASSQRGGDETQYF. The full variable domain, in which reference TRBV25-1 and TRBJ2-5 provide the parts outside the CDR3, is EADIYQTPRYLVIGTGKKITLECSQTMGHDKMYWYQQDPGMELHLIHYSYGVNSTEKGDLSSESTVSRIRTEHFPLTLESARPSHTSQYLCASSQRGGDETQYFGPGTRLLVL.

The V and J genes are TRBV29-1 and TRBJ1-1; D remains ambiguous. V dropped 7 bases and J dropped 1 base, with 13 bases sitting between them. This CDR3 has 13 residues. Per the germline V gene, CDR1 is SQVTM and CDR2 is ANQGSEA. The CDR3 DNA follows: TGCAGCGCATCAGAGGCGAGGAACACTGAAGCTTTCTTT. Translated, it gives CSASEARNTEAFF.

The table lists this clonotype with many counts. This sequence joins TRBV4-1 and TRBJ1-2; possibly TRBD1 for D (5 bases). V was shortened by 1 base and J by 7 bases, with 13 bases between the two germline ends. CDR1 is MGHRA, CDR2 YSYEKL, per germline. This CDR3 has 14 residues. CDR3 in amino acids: CASSQGEGTGGYTF. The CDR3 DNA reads TGCGCCAGCAGCCAAGGGGAAGGGACGGGTGGCTACACCTTC.

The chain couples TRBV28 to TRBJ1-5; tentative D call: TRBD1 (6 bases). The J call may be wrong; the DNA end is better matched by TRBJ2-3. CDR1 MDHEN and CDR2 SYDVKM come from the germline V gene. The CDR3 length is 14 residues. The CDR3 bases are TGTGCCAGCAATCCGTCTGGACAGATACAGCCCCAGTATTTT. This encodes CASNPSGQIQPQYF.

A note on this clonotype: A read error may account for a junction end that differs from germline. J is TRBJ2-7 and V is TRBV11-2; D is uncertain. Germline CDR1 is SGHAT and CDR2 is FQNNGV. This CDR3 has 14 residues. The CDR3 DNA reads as TGTGCTAGCACCTTAACTGACACCGCCTACGAGCAGTACTTC. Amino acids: CASTLTDTAYEQYF. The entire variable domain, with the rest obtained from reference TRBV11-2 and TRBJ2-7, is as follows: EAGVAQSPRYKIIEKRQSVAFWCNPISGHATLYWYQQILGQGPKLLIQFQNNGVVDDSQLPKDRFSAERLKGVDSTLKIQPAKLEDSAVYLCASTLTDTAYEQYFGPGTRLTVT.

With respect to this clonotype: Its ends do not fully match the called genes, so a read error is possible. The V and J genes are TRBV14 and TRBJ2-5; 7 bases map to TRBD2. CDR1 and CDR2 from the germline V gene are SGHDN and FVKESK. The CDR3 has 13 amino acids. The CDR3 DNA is TGTGGCAGCAGCCAAGTCCCTAGCGGAACCCAGTACTTC. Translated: CGSSQVPSGTQYF.

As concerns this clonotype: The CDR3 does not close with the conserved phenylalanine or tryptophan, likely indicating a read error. The CDR3 region is CASNFNRGPNTEAFP. In DNA form, the CDR3 reads TGTGCCAGCAATTTCAACAGGGGCCCGAACACTGAAGCTTTCCCT. The chain carries TRBV11-2 and TRBJ1-1; 7 nucleotides align to TRBD1. This CDR3 has 15 residues. Per germline, CDR1 SGHAT and CDR2 FQNNGV. With V trimmed by 7 bases and J by 1 base, 9 bases remained unmatched.

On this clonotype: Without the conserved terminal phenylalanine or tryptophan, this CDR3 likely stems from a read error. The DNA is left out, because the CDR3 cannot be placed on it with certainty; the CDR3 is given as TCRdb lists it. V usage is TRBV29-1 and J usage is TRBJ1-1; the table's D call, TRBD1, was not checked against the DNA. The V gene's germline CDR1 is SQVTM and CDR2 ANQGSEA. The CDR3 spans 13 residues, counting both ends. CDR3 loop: CSVVGQLNTEALS.

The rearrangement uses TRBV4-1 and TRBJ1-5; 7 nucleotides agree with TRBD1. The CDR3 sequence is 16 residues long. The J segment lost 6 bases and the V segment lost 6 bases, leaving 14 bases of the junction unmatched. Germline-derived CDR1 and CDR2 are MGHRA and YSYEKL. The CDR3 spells CASSLETLDRSQPQHF. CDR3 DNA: TGCGCCAGCAGTCTCGAAACTCTGGACAGGAGTCAGCCCCAGCATTTT.

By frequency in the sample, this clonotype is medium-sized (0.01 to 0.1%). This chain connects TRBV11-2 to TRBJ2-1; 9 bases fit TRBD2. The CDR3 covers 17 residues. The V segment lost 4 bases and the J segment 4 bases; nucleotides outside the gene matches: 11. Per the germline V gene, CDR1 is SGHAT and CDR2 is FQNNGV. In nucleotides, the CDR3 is TGTGCCAGCAGCTCTCGCCCCGGGACTAGCTTTTACAATGAGCAGTTCTTC. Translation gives CASSSRPGTSFYNEQFF.

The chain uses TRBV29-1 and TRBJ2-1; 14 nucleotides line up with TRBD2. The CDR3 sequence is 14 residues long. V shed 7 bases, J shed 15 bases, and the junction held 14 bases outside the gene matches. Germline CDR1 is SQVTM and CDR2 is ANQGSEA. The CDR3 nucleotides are TGCAGCGGGCGACTAGCGGGAGGGCTTGGGCTTTTGTTCTTC. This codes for CSGRLAGGLGLLFF.

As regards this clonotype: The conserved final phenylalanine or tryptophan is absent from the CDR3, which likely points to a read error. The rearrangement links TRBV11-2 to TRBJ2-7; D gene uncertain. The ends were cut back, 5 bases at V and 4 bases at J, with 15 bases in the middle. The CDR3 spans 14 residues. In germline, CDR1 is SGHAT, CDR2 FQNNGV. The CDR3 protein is CASSITDTAYEQYS. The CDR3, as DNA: TGTGCCAGCAGCATAACTGACACTGCTTACGAGCAGTACTCC.

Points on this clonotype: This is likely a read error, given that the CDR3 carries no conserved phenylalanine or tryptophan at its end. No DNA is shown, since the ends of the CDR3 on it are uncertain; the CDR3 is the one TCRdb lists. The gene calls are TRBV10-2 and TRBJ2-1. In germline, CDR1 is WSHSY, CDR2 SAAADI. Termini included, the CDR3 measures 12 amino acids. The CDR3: CASSEQYNERFC.

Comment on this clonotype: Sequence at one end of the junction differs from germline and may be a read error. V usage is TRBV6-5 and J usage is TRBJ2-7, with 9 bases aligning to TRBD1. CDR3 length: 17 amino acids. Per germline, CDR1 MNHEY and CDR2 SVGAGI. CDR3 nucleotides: TGTGCCAGCTGTTACTCGTACGACAGGACAGGGGCATTCCCTCAGTATTTC. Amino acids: CASCYSYDRTGAFPQYF.

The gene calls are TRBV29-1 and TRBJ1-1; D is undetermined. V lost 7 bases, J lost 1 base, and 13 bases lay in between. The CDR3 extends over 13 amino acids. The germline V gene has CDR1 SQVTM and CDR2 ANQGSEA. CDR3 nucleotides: TGCAGCGATGGAGTCCAGCAGAACACTGAAGCTTTCTTT. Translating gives CSDGVQQNTEAFF.

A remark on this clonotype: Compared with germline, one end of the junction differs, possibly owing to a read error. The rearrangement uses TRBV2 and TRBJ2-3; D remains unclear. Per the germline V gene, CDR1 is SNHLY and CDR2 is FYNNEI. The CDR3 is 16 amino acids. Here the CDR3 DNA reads TGTGCCAGGAGTGGCCAGTTGCTCCCTAGCACAGATACGCAGTATTTT. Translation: CARSGQLLPSTDTQYF.

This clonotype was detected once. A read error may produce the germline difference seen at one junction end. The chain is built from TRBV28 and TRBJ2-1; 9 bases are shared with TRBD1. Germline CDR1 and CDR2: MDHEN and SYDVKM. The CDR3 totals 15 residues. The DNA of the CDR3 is TGTGTCAGCAGTCGGCGGACAGGGGCCTACAATGAGCAGTTCTTC. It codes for CVSSRRTGAYNEQFF.